The 11 T cell receptor beta chains given below trace back to one sample, sequenced in a study of patients and donors after allogeneic stem cell transplantation. TCRdb reanalysed the RT-PCR reads using MiXCR and keeps one entry per CDR3 protein. The repertoire has some 960,000 distinct CDR3 sequences, over 15% of them found once; the top ten carry under 6.5%. Input material: blood, either unsorted or a sorted T cell fraction (not recorded which). The receptors shown here come from a human donor who was either an allogeneic HSCT recipient or a stem cell or donor lymphocyte infusion donor (not recorded which). It is not recorded whose cells these are; they may come from a transplant donor.

This clonotype was counted a few times. The V and J genes are TRBV11-2 and TRBJ2-7; possible D gene TRBD1, 6 bases. Trimming took 3 bases from V and 2 from J, leaving 26 bases between them. The CDR3 runs 19 residues. CDR1 SGHAT and CDR2 FQNNGV come from the germline V gene. The CDR3 sequence: CASSFPGQGSLKSTYEQYF. The CDR3 nucleotides are TGTGCCAGCAGCTTTCCGGGACAAGGGTCCCTTAAATCTACCTACGAGCAGTACTTC.

This clonotype was seen a handful of times. This chain uses TRBV12-3 or TRBV12-4 with TRBJ2-7; D gene unclear. V was cut by 2 bases and J by 0 bases, with 8 bases left in between. CDR3 length: 14 amino acids. The CDR3 region is CASSLSAVSYEQYF. In nucleotides, the CDR3 is TGTGCCAGCAGTTTATCGGCCGTCTCCTACGAGCAGTACTTC.

This clonotype was found a few times. The chain has TRBV12-3 or TRBV12-4 and TRBJ2-7; tentatively, D is TRBD2 (6 bases). This CDR3 comprises 16 residues. The V and J ends lost 1 base and 4 bases respectively, with 17 bases between them. The CDR3: CASSLEGRGPPYEQYF. CDR3 nucleotides: TGTGCCAGCAGTTTAGAAGGGCGGGGTCCCCCTTACGAGCAGTACTTC.

This clonotype was counted only a few times. V and J are TRBV3-1 and TRBJ2-7; no clear D. This CDR3 comprises 13 residues. V was cut by 0 bases and J by 5 bases, with 8 bases left in between. The germline CDR1 and CDR2 sequences are LGHDT and YNNKEL (reference sequence). The CDR3 region is CASSQEGFHEQYF. The CDR3 DNA is TGTGCCAGCAGCCAAGAAGGTTTCCACGAGCAGTACTTC.

This clonotype was seen only a few times. This chain links TRBV10-3 with TRBJ2-1, with D maybe TRBD1 (6 bases). V shed 9 bases and J shed 5 bases, with 17 bases lying between them. The CDR3 has 14 amino acids. From germline, CDR1 is ENHRY and CDR2 SYGVKD. The DNA of the CDR3 is TGTGCCATGGCAACAAGGGACAAAAACAATGAGCAGTTCTTC. This codes for CAMATRDKNNEQFF.

This clonotype was observed a handful of times. CDR3 in DNA: TGTGCCAGCAGGGCCGGGGGACAGGGAAACTATGGCTACACCTTC. Its protein is CASRAGGQGNYGYTF. V usage is TRBV28 and J usage is TRBJ1-2; 9 positions match TRBD1. This CDR3 spans 15 amino acids. V shed 6 bases and J 2 bases; nucleotides not matched to a gene: 7. CDR1 and CDR2 (germline): MDHEN, SYDVKM.

This clonotype was detected a few times. The chain employs TRBV4-2 and TRBJ2-7; D assignment may be TRBD1 or TRBD2 (6 bases each). From germline, CDR1 is LGHNA and CDR2 YNFKEQ. The CDR3 loop spans 15 amino acids. V lost 3 bases and J 5 bases, leaving 17 bases between the germline ends. Here the CDR3 DNA reads TGTGCCAGCAGCCATTCCTGGGGGGCCCTGCACGAGCAGTACTTC. Amino acid sequence: CASSHSWGALHEQYF.

This clonotype was recorded a few times. This rearrangement joins TRBV29-1 to TRBJ1-2; D is uncertain. The germline V and J ends were trimmed by 3 bases and 9 bases, with 17 bases remaining between them. Germline CDR1 and CDR2: SQVTM and ANQGSEA. This CDR3 spans 13 amino acids. The CDR3 region is CSVDGGFPVRYTF. CDR3 sequence (DNA): TGCAGCGTTGATGGCGGGTTCCCCGTTCGCTACACCTTC.

This clonotype appeared a few times. The gene calls are TRBV29-1 and TRBJ2-7; tentatively, D is TRBD2 (6 bases). The germline V gene has CDR1 SQVTM and CDR2 ANQGSEA. Trimming took 3 bases from V and 0 from J, leaving 15 bases between them. CDR3 length: 15 amino acids. The CDR3 loop reads CSVESGREASYEQYF. CDR3 in DNA: TGCAGCGTTGAGTCGGGCAGGGAGGCCTCCTACGAGCAGTACTTC.

Only a few counts were recorded for this clonotype. The chain couples TRBV6-1 to TRBJ2-6; TRBD2 is a possible D gene (5 bases). Germline-derived CDR1 and CDR2 are MNHNS and SASEGT. The CDR3 length is 16 residues. The V end lost 4 bases, the J end lost 1 base, and 11 bases lay between the germline ends. This chain's CDR3 is CASSGRERSGANVLTF. Written as DNA, the CDR3 is TGTGCCAGCAGTGGACGGGAAAGATCTGGGGCCAACGTCCTGACTTTC.

There are a few counts of this clonotype. The genes are TRBV20-1 and TRBJ2-2, with D perhaps TRBD2 (5 bases). This CDR3 has 15 residues. The germline CDR1 and CDR2 sequences are DFQATT and SNEGSKA (reference sequence). Trimming left V 3 bases short and J 1 base short, with 12 bases between. Here the CDR3 reads CSASRADLNTGELFF. Written as DNA, the CDR3 is TGCAGTGCTAGTCGAGCGGATCTGAACACCGGGGAGCTGTTTTTT.